These T cell receptor beta chains were read from a single sample in a study of shared clonotypes between healthy human individuals. Method: immunoSEQ multiplex PCR; TCRdb's copy keeps in-frame clones and lacks some. The top ten clones hold roughly a tenth of a sample with some 360,000 clones, less than 75% of them seen once. The material sequenced was memory CD4+ T cells sorted from blood. All receptors derive from a man under 40 in good health. Both conserved end residues are part of each CDR3. D genes are given only for firm matches. Some rows mark clone size as missing; the rest say once, few, many or name a class of expanded clone.

CDR3 length: 18
clone size: few
J gene: TRBJ2-7
V gene: TRBV25-1
D gene: TRBD2
CDR3 DNA: TGTGCCAGCAGTGATTCCCGACCTTGGGCTAGCGGTCGCTACGAGCAGTACTTC
CDR3 protein: CASSDSRPWASGRYEQYF

CDR3 length: 15
clone size: -
J gene: TRBJ1-1
V gene: TRBV18
D gene: -
CDR3 DNA: TGTGCCAGCTCACCCGCCGGGGAGGGAAACACTGAAGCTTTCTTT
CDR3 protein: CASSPAGEGNTEAFF

CDR3 length: 15
clone size: -
J gene: TRBJ2-2
V gene: TRBV5-6
D gene: TRBD1
CDR3 DNA: TGTGCCAGCGCTAGGGACAGGGGGCGATCCGGGGAGCTGTTTTTT
CDR3 protein: CASARDRGRSGELFF

CDR3 length: 19
clone size: -
J gene: TRBJ2-6
V gene: TRBV19
D gene: -
CDR3 DNA: TGTGCCAGTCAGGGTGGAAGGAGGGGACGTGGAACTGGGGCCAACGTCCTGACTTTC
CDR3 protein: CASQGGRRGRGTGANVLTF

CDR3 length: 15
clone size: -
J gene: TRBJ2-4
V gene: TRBV9
D gene: -
CDR3 DNA: TGTGCCAGCAGTCCTGGGACCCTTGGACGAAACATTCAGTACTTC
CDR3 protein: CASSPGTLGRNIQYF

CDR3 length: 12
clone size: -
J gene: TRBJ2-5
V gene: TRBV27
D gene: -
CDR3 DNA: TGTGCCAGCAGTCACCGAGGAGAGACCCAGTACTTC
CDR3 protein: CASSHRGETQYF

CDR3 length: 14
clone size: -
J gene: TRBJ2-1
V gene: TRBV7-3
D gene: TRBD1
CDR3 DNA: TGTGCCAGCAGCTCCGACAGGGGAAGTAATGAGCAGTTCTTC
CDR3 protein: CASSSDRGSNEQFF

CDR3 length: 17
clone size: -
J gene: TRBJ1-2
V gene: TRBV28
D gene: TRBD1
CDR3 DNA: TGTGCCATTCCCGCCGGGACAGGGGCTTCGACCAACTATGGCTACACCTTC
CDR3 protein: CAIPAGTGASTNYGYTF

CDR3 length: 14
clone size: -
J gene: TRBJ2-5
V gene: TRBV2
D gene: TRBD1
CDR3 DNA: TGTGCCAGCAGTGATACAGGGGGCGTCGAGACCCAGTACTTC
CDR3 protein: CASSDTGGVETQYF

CDR3 length: 13
clone size: -
J gene: TRBJ1-6
V gene: TRBV30
D gene: -
CDR3 DNA: TGTGCCTGGAGCGGGGGGCCAGGTTCACCCCTCCACTTT
CDR3 protein: CAWSGGPGSPLHF

CDR3 length: 15
clone size: many
J gene: TRBJ2-6
V gene: TRBV6-1
D gene: TRBD2
CDR3 DNA: TGTGCCAGCAGTGATTCTACCGGGACTAGCTTGGGCCTGACTTTC
CDR3 protein: CASSDSTGTSLGLTF

CDR3 length: 16
clone size: -
J gene: TRBJ1-5
V gene: TRBV16
D gene: -
CDR3 DNA: TGTGCCAGCAGCCCGTTACGTTCAGGGGAAGGTCAGCCCCAGCATTTT
CDR3 protein: CASSPLRSGEGQPQHF

CDR3 length: 13
clone size: -
J gene: TRBJ1-2
V gene: TRBV7-9
D gene: -
CDR3 DNA: TGTGCCAGCAGCGATGACGCGAACTATGGCTACACCTTC
CDR3 protein: CASSDDANYGYTF

CDR3 length: 14
clone size: -
J gene: TRBJ2-5
V gene: TRBV4-1
D gene: -
CDR3 DNA: TGCGCCAGCAGCCAACGGGCCTCGGGAGAGACCCAGTACTTC
CDR3 protein: CASSQRASGETQYF

CDR3 length: 14
clone size: many
J gene: TRBJ2-3
V gene: TRBV5-1
D gene: TRBD2
CDR3 DNA: TGCGCCAGCAGCTCCGGACTAGCCACAGATACGCAGTATTTT
CDR3 protein: CASSSGLATDTQYF

CDR3 length: 14
clone size: few
J gene: TRBJ2-3
V gene: TRBV19
D gene: -
CDR3 DNA: TGTGCCAGTAGTACGAGCTGGGGGACAGATACGCAGTATTTT
CDR3 protein: CASSTSWGTDTQYF

CDR3 length: 18
clone size: -
J gene: TRBJ2-5
V gene: TRBV28
D gene: TRBD2
CDR3 DNA: TGTGCCAGCAGTTCCCGCCCTAGGACTAGCCGAGGGGGAGAGACCCAGTACTTC
CDR3 protein: CASSSRPRTSRGGETQYF

CDR3 length: 13
clone size: -
J gene: TRBJ1-4
V gene: TRBV18
D gene: -
CDR3 DNA: TGTGCCAGCTCACCAAAATTTAATGAAAAACTGTTTTTT
CDR3 protein: CASSPKFNEKLFF

CDR3 length: 13
clone size: -
J gene: TRBJ1-1
V gene: TRBV6-1
D gene: -
CDR3 DNA: TGTGCCAGCACCCTTCGACGGGACGGTGTCGTTTTCTTT
CDR3 protein: CASTLRRDGVVFF

CDR3 length: 12
clone size: -
J gene: TRBJ2-1
V gene: TRBV7-9
D gene: TRBD1
CDR3 DNA: TGTGCCAGCAGCCGGACAGGCAATGAGCAGTTCTTC
CDR3 protein: CASSRTGNEQFF

CDR3 length: 13
clone size: few
J gene: TRBJ1-1
V gene: TRBV7-8
D gene: -
CDR3 DNA: TGTGCCAGCAGCCAAGGACAGTACACTGAAGCTTTCTTT
CDR3 protein: CASSQGQYTEAFF

CDR3 length: 16
clone size: -
J gene: TRBJ2-5
V gene: TRBV7-9
D gene: TRBD1
CDR3 DNA: TGTGCCAGCAGCTTAGCCCTAGGGGGCGCAGTGGAGACCCAGTACTTC
CDR3 protein: CASSLALGGAVETQYF

CDR3 length: 15
clone size: -
J gene: TRBJ2-7
V gene: TRBV5-5
D gene: -
CDR3 DNA: TGTGCCAGCAGCGGGGGGGAACAGGGACTCTACGAGCAGTACTTC
CDR3 protein: CASSGGEQGLYEQYF

CDR3 length: 15
clone size: -
J gene: TRBJ2-3
V gene: TRBV5-1
D gene: -
CDR3 DNA: TGCGCCAGCAGCCTACAGGGACCTTCCACAGATACGCAGTATTTT
CDR3 protein: CASSLQGPSTDTQYF

CDR3 length: 16
clone size: -
J gene: TRBJ2-6
V gene: TRBV4-3
D gene: TRBD1
CDR3 DNA: TGCGCCAGCAGCCACTCACAGGGGTCTGGGGCCAACGTCCTGACTTTC
CDR3 protein: CASSHSQGSGANVLTF

CDR3 length: 13
clone size: -
J gene: TRBJ1-1
V gene: TRBV19
D gene: -
CDR3 DNA: TGTGCCACCCATCGTGGTCGGAACACTGAAGCTTTCTTT
CDR3 protein: CATHRGRNTEAFF

CDR3 length: 12
clone size: -
J gene: TRBJ1-2
V gene: TRBV29-1
D gene: -
CDR3 DNA: TGCAGCGTTGATCCCCAGGATTATGGCTACACCTTC
CDR3 protein: CSVDPQDYGYTF

CDR3 length: 14
clone size: -
J gene: TRBJ1-6
V gene: TRBV6-1
D gene: -
CDR3 DNA: TGTGCCAGCACTGTTGAGGGGCGAGATTCACCCCTCCACTTT
CDR3 protein: CASTVEGRDSPLHF

CDR3 length: 14
clone size: -
J gene: TRBJ2-2
V gene: TRBV11-3
D gene: -
CDR3 DNA: TGTGCCAGCAGCTTAGATCGGAACAGAGTGGAGCTGTTTTTT
CDR3 protein: CASSLDRNRVELFF

CDR3 length: 12
clone size: -
J gene: TRBJ2-7
V gene: TRBV18
D gene: -
CDR3 DNA: TGTGCCAGCTCACCGGGGGGCAACGAGCAGTACTTC
CDR3 protein: CASSPGGNEQYF

CDR3 length: 13
clone size: few
J gene: TRBJ2-5
V gene: TRBV5-6
D gene: -
CDR3 DNA: TGTGCCAGCAGCTTCCCCGGGACAGAGACCCAGTACTTC
CDR3 protein: CASSFPGTETQYF

CDR3 length: 15
clone size: -
J gene: TRBJ2-2
V gene: TRBV11-2
D gene: TRBD1
CDR3 DNA: TGTGCCAGCAGCGTGACAGGGAAGGGCACCGGGGAGCTGTTTTTT
CDR3 protein: CASSVTGKGTGELFF

CDR3 length: 13
clone size: -
J gene: TRBJ2-7
V gene: TRBV7-6
D gene: -
CDR3 DNA: TGTGCCAGCAGCATCCGGGACGAAAGCGAGCAGTACTTC
CDR3 protein: CASSIRDESEQYF

CDR3 length: 14
clone size: -
J gene: TRBJ1-5
V gene: TRBV10-3
D gene: -
CDR3 DNA: TGTGCCATCAGTGAGAATACCCGAAATCAGCCCCAGCATTTT
CDR3 protein: CAISENTRNQPQHF

CDR3 length: 16
clone size: once
J gene: TRBJ2-4
V gene: TRBV29-1
D gene: -
CDR3 DNA: TGCAGCGTGGAATATAGGACAGACCTACCCAAAAACATTCAGTACTTC
CDR3 protein: CSVEYRTDLPKNIQYF

CDR3 length: 13
clone size: -
J gene: TRBJ2-7
V gene: TRBV2
D gene: -
CDR3 DNA: TGTGCCAGTACCCGGACTACCCGGTACGAGCAGTACTTC
CDR3 protein: CASTRTTRYEQYF

CDR3 length: 14
clone size: -
J gene: TRBJ2-7
V gene: TRBV19
D gene: TRBD2
CDR3 DNA: TGTGCCAGTAGTATTCAAGCGGGGACCTACGAGCAGTACTTC
CDR3 protein: CASSIQAGTYEQYF

CDR3 length: 14
clone size: -
J gene: TRBJ2-3
V gene: TRBV25-1
D gene: TRBD2
CDR3 DNA: TGTGCCAGCAGTGCCGGGAGGGCCCCAGATACGCAGTATTTT
CDR3 protein: CASSAGRAPDTQYF

CDR3 length: 13
clone size: -
J gene: TRBJ2-5
V gene: TRBV11-3
D gene: -
CDR3 DNA: TGTGCCAGCAGCTTCCAAGGGGAAGAGACCCAGTACTTC
CDR3 protein: CASSFQGEETQYF

CDR3 length: 17
clone size: -
J gene: TRBJ2-6
V gene: TRBV7-2
D gene: -
CDR3 DNA: TGTGCCAGCAGCACCAATAGTTTAGCCTCTGGGGCCAACGTCCTGACTTTC
CDR3 protein: CASSTNSLASGANVLTF